This T cell receptor (beta chain) was sequenced in a study of identical twins (dated by TCRdb to the mid-2010s). The study in broad terms: TCR alpha and beta repertoires from monozygotic twins, unrelated adults of various ages and cord blood were deep-sequenced to test whether fetal clonotypes persist. Replicate twin experiments were performed at different times using different library preparation protocols to rule out contamination.

This clonotype occurred many times. Its binding antigen is unknown. The record has no base qualities; no much larger clone is one base away. The investigation overall reported the following: Compared with coincidental sharing between unrelated individuals, out-of-frame TCR alpha sequences shared between twins showed an excess of sequences with low generation probability. Fewer insertions were carried by abundant cord blood beta clonotypes; a weaker similar trend was observed in young adult naive repertoires, while no such trend was observed in memory repertoires. The excess sharing between twins in beta out-of-frame sequences was weaker because fewer shared sequences reduced the signal-to-noise ratio. In monozygotic twins, out-of-frame TCR alpha sharing was systematically underestimated by recombination models, although the models agreed with sharing between unrelated individuals. Invariant T cells such as MAIT and iNKT could partly confound zero-insertion analyses, though diverse VJ usage argued against this for most clonotypes. Because the same donors could not be followed over many years, the conclusions depended on cross-sectional statistical analysis.

Libraries came from 5' RACE. Instrument used: Illumina HiSeq 2000. Template switching added a universal primer binding site, and the final cDNA carried a unique molecular identifier that allowed TCR cDNA molecules to be counted accurately. First-strand cDNA for TCR alpha and beta chains was synthesized from specific primers in the conserved constant-segment region. To control for contamination, each cDNA library was double barcoded with a SMART-Mk sample barcode plus Illumina barcodes. TruSeq adapter sequences along with Illumina sample barcodes were introduced in two successive PCR steps. Sequencing of the TCR alpha and beta cDNA libraries was done on the Illumina HiSeq platform using custom primers. The authors' analysis ran thus. Unique molecular identifiers were extracted from raw reads with MiGEC, and CDR3 positions were determined with MiXCR. For each individual, recombination models were inferred using an EM algorithm with the repgenHMM and IGoR tools. Shared clonotypes were analyzed with the tcR package in R, and sharing was normalized by the product of cloneset sizes. To study raw recombination free of thymic and clonal selection effects, out-of-frame nonproductive sequences were analyzed. TCRdb reprocessed the public reads (quality trimming at Q25 with fastp, clone calling with MiXCR) and kept in-frame beta chains. Entries that share a CDR3 protein sequence are merged under the most common genes and DNA. These V and J calls rely on TCRdb rather than the paper's analysis. For this sample the table gives 280,000 or so distinct CDR3 sequences, of which under 9% were detected only once. In total, the top ten clones hold over 2% of the sample.

Only healthy Caucasian donors were included. The twin cohort consisted of three pairs of female monozygotic twins, all aged roughly 18 to 29 years. Miltenyi CD45RO+ enrichment and human naive T-cell isolation kits were used to isolate memory (CD45RO+) and naive T cells from PBMC. V was cut back by 5 bases and J by 4 bases, leaving a gap of 17 bases between them. Inclusive of the bounding cysteine and phenylalanine, the CDR3 is 15 residues long. CDR3 DNA is the only sequence kept; it has 45 bases, read in frame from the first base. The germline V gene encodes CDR1 SGHTA and CDR2 FQGTGA. The sample was also reused in another study, on yellow fever vaccine responses in identical twins. According to the second study: The T cell response to vaccination in identical twins was reported by the authors to appear partly convergent and partly personalized. Focusing on identical twins, the study followed the T cell clones that responded to the vaccine, and did so with precision.

The clonotype originates from a woman aged 18-29 years in good health. The chain uses TRBV7-3 and TRBJ2-5; the D gene is possibly TRBD1, with 6 bases matching. Sequencing was performed on memory (CD45RO+) T cells sorted from blood. The cell subset or site label of this sample denotes: CD45RO+ enriched T cells. The CDR3 in this case is CASSTQPGQGETQYF. The nucleotides read TGTGCCAGCAGCACCCAACCGGGACAAGGAGAGACCCAGTACTTC.